This TCR beta chain stems from a study of molecular identifiers for immune sequencing clone quantification (dated by TCRdb to the late 2010s). About the investigation overall: For a replicate experiment, the RNA from either approximately 20,000 or 98,000 naive CD8 T cells was divided into five aliquots, and four of those aliquots went on to sequencing. This methods study used CD8 T cells to benchmark TCR RNA copy counting and molecular-identifier clustering-based TCR repertoire sequencing (MIDCIRS).

This clonotype appeared many times. No antigen is known for it. No much larger clonotype is one base removed from it; base qualities were not supplied. Naive CD8 T cell libraries were made from approximately 22,000 to 940,000 sorted cells using 10%, 30% or 50% of purified RNA. On a BD FACSAria II, naive CD8 T cells were FACS-sorted as CD8+CD4-CCR7+CD45RA+ and collected into RLT Plus buffer. Nine to eleven TCR copies' worth of Jurkat RNA were spiked into roughly 17,000-1,100,000 naive CD8 T cell samples to test detection sensitivity. Enrichment of CD8 T cells was performed with RosetteSep CD8+ T Cell Enrichment Cocktail and Ficoll-Paque, after which ACK red cell lysis was carried out. The library was obtained by PCR. The instrument was a NextSeq 500. Preparation of bulk TCR libraries followed a previously described approach, with the TCR primers listed in Table S5. Total RNA was purified with the Qiagen AllPrep DNA/RNA kit. Before analysis, reads from multiple sequencing runs of the same library were pooled. The original pipeline was this. Only reads with exact TCR constant sequence were kept, trimmed to 150 nt, and grouped by their 12-nt molecular barcodes. Reads in each barcode group were sub-clustered using a 15% Levenshtein threshold, and a quality-weighted consensus sequence was built for each RNA molecule. Non-functional sequences were excluded, and lower-count sequences lying one edit away from another sequence were also excluded. Based on fitting two negative binomial distributions, any barcode sub-cluster with under 20% of the maximum read count was discarded. In TCRdb, the public reads were trimmed at Q25 with fastp and aligned with MiXCR, with productive beta chains retained. Every entry covers one CDR3 protein and lists the most common genes and DNA from its rows. TCRdb assigned the V and J calls; the authors' analysis was not used. The sample includes over 550,000 distinct CDR3 sequences, with 25% observed a single time. The ten largest clonotypes hold 0.78% of the sample.

Study-level results and caveats: Identical TCR molecules sharing a barcode could cause highly expanded clone sizes to be underestimated. When barcode sub-clustering was left out, chimeric consensus sequences inflated TCR diversity, with chimeras reaching as high as 47%. Even against a background of about a million naive CD8 T cells, spiked-in Jurkat TCR RNA amounting to a single cell's worth was reported to be detectable. The naive libraries included spiked-in Jurkat TCR RNA (about ten copies' worth), and this Jurkat TCR RNA is not part of the donor repertoire. In CMV-specific effector cells, clones with more than 20 RNA copies contained over 97% of molecules, whereas in naive cells such clones contained under 1% of molecules. Modeling indicated approximately 3.1 TCR RNA copies recovered per cell, compared with 7.5 to 10 by digital PCR, which implies a capture efficiency of around 31%.

From the cysteine through the phenylalanine, the CDR3 covers 15 amino acids. Kept here is only the CDR3 DNA, which spans 45 bases and is read in frame from base 1. CDR1 and CDR2, per the germline V gene (reference sequence), are DFQATT and SNEGSKA. Clipping removes 0 bases from V and 4 bases from J, with 8 as the unmatched junction base count. Sequences were obtained from naive CD8+ T cells from blood, with Jurkat cell RNA spiked in. The cell subset or site label for this specimen denotes: FACS-sorted CD8+CD4-CCR7+CD45RA+ naive T cells. The rearrangement joined TRBV20-1 to TRBJ1-2; the central 7 bases match TRBD1. This clonotype was obtained from a human donor in good health. Some libraries in this study had Jurkat cell RNA spiked in. The CDR3 sequence is CSARDLTGSLYGYTF. The DNA sequence reads TGCAGTGCTAGAGATTTGACAGGGTCCCTCTATGGCTACACCTTC.